A single sample is the source of the 26 T cell receptor beta chains below, sequenced in a study of T cells in Graves' hyperthyroidism and ophthalmopathy. The source material, RNA transcripts, was used to amplify TCR beta CDR3 regions. The TCR CDR3 was amplified in a first-round RT-PCR using the HTBI primer set. Each CDR3 protein is one row after TCRdb ran MiXCR on the multiplex PCR reads. The sample includes approximately 220,000 distinct CDR3 sequences, 15% to 20% of them seen just once. Specimen: blood. These TCRs come from a man aged 35 to 55 with Graves' hyperthyroidism.

This clonotype occurred many times. This CDR3 reads CASSPYITGGKNTEAFF. The CDR3 DNA is TGTGCCAGCAGTCCATATATCACAGGGGGGAAGAACACTGAAGCTTTCTTT. V usage is TRBV27 and J usage is TRBJ1-1; 8 nucleotides align to TRBD1. V shed 5 bases and J 1 base; nucleotides not matched to a gene: 12. The CDR3 sequence is 17 residues long. Germline V gene lookup returns CDR1 MNHEY and CDR2 SMNVEV (reference sequence).

The chain carries TRBV24-1 and TRBJ2-7, with 9 bases aligning to TRBD1. The junction had 5 bases not matched to a gene; V was cut back by 9 bases and J by 3 bases. Germline V gene lookup returns CDR1 KGHDR and CDR2 SFDVKD. The CDR3 contains 13 residues. In nucleotides, the CDR3 is TGTGCCACCGTAAAGGACAGGGGCTACGAGCAGTACTTC. Translating it yields CATVKDRGYEQYF.

This clonotype was observed at least ten times. This chain uses TRBV5-1 with TRBJ2-1; D is possibly TRBD1 or TRBD2 (6 bases each). The V end was cut by 2 bases, the J end by 6 bases, with 9 bases between. Per germline, CDR1 SGHRS and CDR2 YFSETQ. CDR3 length: 13 residues. The CDR3 nucleotides read TGCGCCAGCAGCTTTAAGGGGGGCAATGAGCAGTTCTTC. It yields the protein CASSFKGGNEQFF.

Many counts were recorded for this clonotype. This chain joins TRBV5-8 and TRBJ1-1; no definite D call. The CDR3 consists of 15 residues. Germline-derived CDR1 and CDR2 are SGHTS and YDEGEE. The V end lost 4 bases, the J end lost 1 base, and 14 bases lay between the germline ends. CDR3 in amino acids: CASSDVGWGNTEAFF. CDR3 DNA: TGTGCCAGCAGCGACGTAGGATGGGGGAACACTGAAGCTTTCTTT.

This clonotype came up many times. The chain links TRBV7-2 to TRBJ2-3, with 14 bases that match TRBD2. The V segment lost 5 bases and the J segment 0 bases; nucleotides outside the gene matches: 7. This CDR3 has 18 residues. Germline CDR1 is SGHTA and CDR2 is FQGNSA. In nucleotides, the CDR3 is TGTGCCAGCAGCCTCTGGACTAGCGGGGGGCTAAGCACAGATACGCAGTATTTT. Amino acid sequence: CASSLWTSGGLSTDTQYF.

With regard to this clonotype: A much larger clone lies a single base off, so this may be a read error. The chain is built from TRBV20-1 and TRBJ2-3, with 9 nucleotides matching TRBD2. This CDR3 has 15 residues. The germline V gene encodes CDR1 DFQATT and CDR2 SNEGSKA (reference sequence). V lost 3 bases to trimming and J lost 5 bases; unmatched junction nucleotides: 9. CDR3 protein: CSAREGAGGQDTQYF. The CDR3 DNA follows: TGCAGTGCTAGGGAGGGGGCGGGGGGGCAAGATACGCAGTATTTT.

This clonotype was detected ten times or more. The CDR3 DNA is TGTGCCAGCAGCTTAGGGACAGGGGTGTCAGAAGCTTTCTTT. Amino acid sequence: CASSLGTGVSEAFF. The rearrangement links TRBV7-9 to TRBJ1-1; 9 nucleotides match TRBD1. The V and J ends lost 1 base and 8 bases, in that order; junction bases with no gene match: 5. The germline gives CDR1 SEHNR, CDR2 FQNEAQ (reference sequence). This CDR3 is built from 14 residues. Based on the CDR3 plus reference TRBV7-9 and TRBJ1-1, the full variable domain is DTGVSQNPRHKITKRGQNVTFRCDPISEHNRLYWYRQTLGQGPEFLTYFQNEAQLEKSRLLSDRFSAERPKGSFSTLEIQRTEQGDSAMYLCASSLGTGVSEAFFGQGTRLTVV.

A note on this clonotype: A much larger clone is a single base away; this may be a read error. The rearrangement joins TRBV9 to TRBJ2-5; TRBD1 matches 9 bases. This CDR3 is built from 15 residues. Germline CDR1 is SGDLS and CDR2 is YYNGEE. J was trimmed by 9 bases and V by 0 bases; bases with no gene match: 9. The CDR3 DNA reads as TGTGCCAGCAGCGTAGCCAGACAGGGGGGAAAGGCCCAGTACTTC. Translating it yields CASSVARQGGKAQYF.

The gene calls are TRBV11-2 and TRBJ1-6; no firm D call. Germline CDR1 reads SGHAT; CDR2 reads FQNNGV. CDR3 size: 13 residues. V was trimmed by 6 bases and J by 7 bases, leaving 10 bases between them. In nucleotides, the CDR3 is TGTGCCAGCAGTCCGGGGTGGAATTCACCCCTCCACTTT. Its protein is CASSPGWNSPLHF.

The genes are TRBV5-1 and TRBJ2-5; 9 bases match TRBD2. The CDR3 spans 17 residues. CDR1 SGHRS and CDR2 YFSETQ come from the germline V gene. Trimming took 2 bases from V and 1 from J; bases not matched to a gene: 9. CDR3 DNA sequence: TGCGCCAGCAGCTTAGCGGCTAGCGGGGCGTTCCAAGAGACCCAGTACTTC. Translated: CASSLAASGAFQETQYF.

With respect to this clonotype: Given the absence of the conserved phenylalanine or tryptophan at the CDR3 end, a read error is likely. This rearrangement joins TRBV27 to TRBJ1-2; 7 bases align to TRBD1. Germline V gene data show CDR1 as MNHEY and CDR2 as SMNVEV (reference sequence). With V trimmed by 5 bases and J by 5 bases, 8 bases remained unmatched. CDR3 length equals 14 residues. The CDR3 coding sequence is TGTGCCAGCAGTCGTGACGGGACAGAATATGGCTACACCCTC. This codes for CASSRDGTEYGYTL.

Written as DNA, the CDR3 is TGTGCCAGCACACTCAATGAGCAGTTCTTC. Translation gives CASTLNEQFF. The V gene is TRBV6-1, the J gene TRBJ2-1; no reliable D call. Germline loops: CDR1 MNHNS, CDR2 SASEGT. The V gene lost 7 bases and the J gene lost 6 bases, with 4 bases spanning the gap. The CDR3 is 10 residues long.

This clonotype has at least ten counts. This chain connects TRBV30 to TRBJ2-7; 10 positions agree with TRBD2. The length of the CDR3 is 13 residues. Germline CDR1 is GTSNPN and CDR2 is SVGIG (reference sequence). V lost 3 bases, J lost 6 bases, and 5 bases stayed unmatched. The CDR3 nucleotides are TGTGCCTGGAGACTAGCGGGGTTCTCCGAGCAGTACTTC. The encoded protein is CAWRLAGFSEQYF.

This clonotype was detected many times. V and J are TRBV2 and TRBJ2-5; 8 bases map to TRBD2. V shed 8 bases and J 0 bases; nucleotides not matched to a gene: 14. Germline V CDR1 and CDR2: SNHLY, FYNNEI. The CDR3 extends over 17 amino acids. CDR3 loop: CASGQESSGPNQETQYF. For the CDR3, the DNA is TGTGCCAGCGGACAAGAGTCTAGCGGGCCAAACCAAGAGACCCAGTACTTC.

In this sample, this clonotype turned up many times. The rearrangement links TRBV6-1 to TRBJ2-2; D call uncertain. This CDR3 has 14 amino acids. V lost 6 bases and J lost 6, with 14 bases in between. Germline lookup yields CDR1 MNHNS and CDR2 SASEGT. The CDR3 loop is CASSDADGAGELFF. In DNA, the CDR3 is TGTGCCAGCAGCGACGCAGATGGCGCCGGGGAGCTGTTTTTT.

The table lists this clonotype with a few counts. In nucleotides, the CDR3 is TGTGCCAGCTCCCGGGAGGGGGGTGATGTTTCTGAAGCTTTCTTT. Translated, it gives CASSREGGDVSEAFF. This chain joins TRBV18 and TRBJ1-1; D might be TRBD1 (6 bases). The V and J ends lost 6 bases and 6 bases respectively, with 20 bases between them. Germline values: CDR1 KGHSH, CDR2 LQKENI. CDR3 length: 15 residues.

This clonotype was counted many times. The CDR3 DNA reads TGTGCCAGCAGTCAATCTAGCGGGGGGGCGCCAGATACGCAGTATTTT. It codes for CASSQSSGGAPDTQYF. The chain has TRBV28 and TRBJ2-3, with 12 bases matching TRBD2. CDR1 is MDHEN, CDR2 SYDVKM, per germline. This CDR3 spans 16 amino acids. V lost 5 bases to trimming and J lost 4 bases; unmatched junction nucleotides: 7.

The V call is TRBV6-1, the J call TRBJ1-2; a weak D match, TRBD1 (6 bases). The CDR3 length is 14 residues. Germline CDR1 MNHNS, CDR2 SASEGT. The V end lost 6 bases, the J end lost 4 bases, and 15 bases lay between the germline ends. CDR3: CASSRQARGYGYTF. The CDR3 nucleotides are TGTGCCAGCAGCCGACAGGCCCGAGGCTATGGCTACACCTTC.

This clonotype has more than one count but fewer than ten. The chain has TRBV12-5 and TRBJ2-3; perhaps TRBD2 as D (6 bases). Trimming removed 10 bases from V and 3 bases from J, with 17 bases in between. The CDR3 is 14 amino acids. Germline V gene data show CDR1 as LGHNT and CDR2 as FRNRAP. CDR3 nucleotides: TGTGCTACCCCTCGGAGGGAGCATACAGATACGCAGTATTTT. It specifies CATPRREHTDTQYF.

This clonotype was counted between two and nine times. The CDR3 DNA sequence: TGTGCCAGCAGACAGTTCCCGGACACTGAAGCTTTCTTT. Translating it yields CASRQFPDTEAFF. V gene TRBV2 combines with J gene TRBJ1-1; D uncertain. V gave up 6 bases and J gave up 3 bases, with 11 bases separating them. The CDR3 covers 13 residues. Germline CDR1 is SNHLY and CDR2 is FYNNEI.

This clonotype was recorded at least ten times. CDR3 amino acids: CASSPGTSGYEQYF. CDR3 nucleotides: TGTGCCAGCTCACCAGGGACTAGCGGCTACGAGCAGTACTTC. The gene calls are TRBV18 and TRBJ2-7; 11 bases map to TRBD2. Looked up from germline, CDR1 is KGHSH and CDR2 is LQKENI. The CDR3 sequence is 14 residues long. V lost 2 bases, J lost 3 bases, and 0 bases stayed unmatched. The full variable domain, completed using reference TRBV18 and TRBJ2-7, is NAGVMQNPRHLVRRRGQEARLRCSPMKGHSHVYWYRQLPEEGLKFMVYLQKENIIDESGMPKERFSAEFPKEGPSILRIQQVVRGDSAAYFCASSPGTSGYEQYFGPGTRLTVT.

This clonotype occurred many times. V gene TRBV11-3 combines with J gene TRBJ2-3; a possible D gene is TRBD2 (5 bases). This CDR3 spans 12 amino acids. Trimming took 5 bases from V and 5 from J, leaving 8 bases between them. Germline CDR1 reads SGHNT; CDR2 reads YENEEA. CDR3 DNA sequence: TGTGCCAGCAGCAGTCGGGGAGATACGCAGTATTTT. Amino acid sequence: CASSSRGDTQYF. Based on the CDR3 plus reference TRBV11-3 and TRBJ2-3, the full variable domain is EAGVVQSPRYKIIEKKQPVAFWCNPISGHNTLYWYLQNLGQGPELLIRYENEEAVDDSQLPKDRFSAERLKGVDSTLKIQPAELGDSAVYLCASSSRGDTQYFGPGTRLTVL.

The gene calls are TRBV4-2 and TRBJ1-2; D is uncertain. The CDR3 sequence is 14 residues long. The ends were cut back, 0 bases at V and 2 bases at J, with 7 bases in the middle. Germline V gives CDR1 LGHNA, CDR2 YNFKEQ. This CDR3 is CASSQDRTNYGYTF. The CDR3 DNA sequence: TGTGCCAGCAGCCAAGATCGAACAAACTATGGCTACACCTTC.

This clonotype was seen a handful of times. The chain has TRBV4-1 and TRBJ1-2; perhaps TRBD1 as D (5 bases). Germline V gene data show CDR1 as MGHRA and CDR2 as YSYEKL. The CDR3 is 14 amino acids. The V and J ends lost 4 bases and 0 bases respectively, with 9 bases between them. The CDR3: CASSLGGSNYGYTF. The CDR3 DNA is TGCGCCAGCAGCCTGGGGGGGTCTAACTATGGCTACACCTTC.

This clonotype was observed many times. The J gene is TRBJ2-2, the V gene TRBV20-1; possibly TRBD2 for D (5 bases). Germline assignment: CDR1 DFQATT and CDR2 SNEGSKA (reference sequence). There are 14 residues in the CDR3. V shed 6 bases and J shed 5 bases, with 16 bases lying between them. As DNA, the CDR3 is TGCAGTGCGACGACTCGCGGGTCTACCGGGGAGCTGTTTTTT. It encodes CSATTRGSTGELFF.

This clonotype occurred a few times. V is TRBV20-1 and J is TRBJ1-6; 7 nucleotides agree with TRBD1. The CDR3 totals 18 residues. The trim removed 0 bases at V and 3 bases at J, leaving 11 bases unmatched. Germline CDR1 reads DFQATT; CDR2 reads SNEGSKA (reference sequence). CDR3 amino acids: CSARDRGAGTDYNSPLHF. CDR3 coding DNA: TGCAGTGCTAGAGATAGGGGGGCCGGGACAGACTATAATTCACCCCTCCACTTT.